Listed below are T cell receptor delta chains from one sample, sequenced in a study of Vδ1+ human thymocytes. TCRdb used CATT to re-call clones from the multiplex PCR reads. The sample lists 22,000 or so delta-chain clones; about 8% were seen once. What was sequenced was Vdelta1+ gamma-delta thymocytes from the thymus. These receptors all come from a child under two years old who had congenital heart surgery. CDR3s include the opening cysteine and the closing phenylalanine or tryptophan. Each record gives: J gene, V gene, clone size, CDR3 protein. Some rows have no size entry. The others give once, few or many, or a class for an expanded clone.

J: TRDJ1; V: TRDV2; size: medium-sized; CDR3: CACDTVVGDTDKLIF
J: TRDJ1; V: TRDV1; size: NA; CDR3: CALGDFSWGTTPVYTDKLIF
J: TRDJ1; V: TRDV1; size: few; CDR3: CALGESVLGDTDKLIF
J: TRDJ1; V: TRDV1; size: NA; CDR3: CALGVGDTSDKLIF
J: TRDJ1; V: TRDV1; size: NA; CDR3: CALGKGRGYTDKLIF
J: TRDJ1; V: TRDV1; size: few; CDR3: CALGELDPSYVPITDKLIF
J: TRDJ2; V: TRDV1; size: few; CDR3: CALGEPHILGDRRAQLFF
J: TRDJ1; V: TRDV1; size: few; CDR3: CALGELGRPCGRYAHKLIF
J: TRDJ1; V: TRDV1; size: medium-sized; CDR3: CALGETVWGIGGYTDKLIF
J: TRDJ1; V: TRDV1; size: few; CDR3: CALGPEWPSSVLGDRDTDKLIF
J: TRDJ2; V: TRDV1; size: NA; CDR3: CALGAFLAGPPGAQLFF
J: TRDJ1; V: TRDV1; size: few; CDR3: CALGEQGILPRLNTDKLIF
J: TRDJ1; V: TRDV1; size: NA; CDR3: CALGESACAGIRSDKLIF
J: TRDJ1; V: TRDV1; size: few; CDR3: CALVSGKDKLIF
J: TRDJ1; V: TRDV2; size: NA; CDR3: CACVGPWGTAYTDELIF